This TCR beta chain was profiled in a study of blood T cell repertoires in COVID-19 (TCRdb year 2020). Context from the whole study: Samples covering the acute and convalescent phases of COVID-19 were provided by collaborators in the United States, Italy and Spain. The prospective study material was composed of cDNA or gDNA derived from T cells, B-cell-depleted T cells, or PBMCs. Subjects who had been exposed to COVID-19, were actively infected with it, or had recovered from it provided the deeply sampled blood TCRbeta repertoires that made up the dataset. The repertoires were made available in a free public database intended to serve as a resource for research on the immune response to SARS-CoV-2. The samples were drawn from the first 160 participants of the ongoing ImmuneRACE study and from 1,200 or so subjects provided by 6 global collaborators. The sample metadata nearly always contained a de-identified subject ID, COVID-19 status, age in years and sex. HLA class I and class II types, where available, came from metadata supplied by the sample provider rather than from assay-based typing. Summary of the overall study and its limitations: The quantity of clinical and demographic metadata differed by source and by participant and was supplied without curation.

The CDR3 has 15 amino acids, counting the end cysteine and phenylalanine. Only the CDR3 DNA is retained, 45 bases long and in frame from the first base. The germline V gene provides CDR1 SNHLY and CDR2 FYNNEI. Trimming costs V 7 bases and J 2 bases, and their ends lie 17 bases apart. About this clone itself: Its antigen remains unidentified. No much larger clone exists at a distance of one base, and base qualities are not known.

Each collaborating institution followed its own protocols to collect whole blood in K2EDTA tubes. For TCRbeta analysis, collaborators shipped samples in one of three forms: frozen whole blood, isolated PBMCs, or DNA extracted from either of those sample types. TCRbeta CDR3 regions were amplified from genomic DNA using the immunoSEQ Assay, a bias-controlled multiplex PCR. Per the original workflow: The number of nucleated cells in each sample was estimated from the amplification of reference gene primers within the assay. To quantify the absolute abundance of each unique TCRbeta CDR3 rearrangement, sequence reads were collapsed and filtered. Productive Simpson clonality was computed per sample as the square root of Simpson's diversity index over productive rearrangements. As stored in TCRdb, this immuneACCESS dataset retains in-frame rearrangements with V and J assigned. A fraction of the clones does not appear; measured against another copy, unresolved V genes explain less than half of the discrepancy, and the remainder lacks a known reason. The V and J calls and clone size were taken over from that table, and D and trimming were inferred from the DNA. The sample table holds about 110,000 clones, of which nearly 85% were seen once. The top ten clones comprise approximately 7% of the sample.

This receptor was taken from a woman between 50 and 59 years old with acute or convalescent COVID-19. The sequenced material came from peripheral blood. The sequence links TRBV2 to TRBJ1-2; a weak D assignment points to TRBD1 (5 bases agree). The DNA is as follows: TGTGCCAGCACCCGAGAGGAGACAGAAAACTATGGCTACACCTTC. This sequence encodes CASTREETENYGYTF.